This TCR beta chain was recovered during a study of T-cell reconstitution after alpha-beta-depleted transplantation in children. Notes on the study in general: T-cell counts and diversity were attributed mostly to newly produced T cells one year after transplant. Expanded graft clones, several hundred of them, were reportedly the source of alpha-beta T cells about two months after transplant.

The library targeted TCRbeta and was prepared with unique molecular identifiers. TCRdb reprocessed the PCR reads with MiXCR, giving one entry per CDR3 protein. This sample has about 210,000 distinct CDR3 sequences, with approximately 17% found just once. Germline V CDR1 and CDR2: LGHNA, YSLEER. The trim removed 3 bases at V and 5 bases at J, leaving 4 bases unmatched. The length of the CDR3 is 14 residues. A remark on this clonotype: Its antigen is unknown.

The genes are TRBV4-3 and TRBJ1-1; the match to TRBD1 covers 9 bases. This TCR came from a male patient aged 2 to 9 who had a stem cell transplant for acute lymphoblastic leukemia, so the T cells may come from the graft donor. The starting material was PBMCs, mostly from graft donor cells, obtained 360 days after TCRalphabeta/CD19-depleted stem cell transplant. The DNA for the CDR3 is TGCGCCAGCAGCCAGGGGGGACAGGGTACTGAAGCTTTCTTT. Residues: CASSQGGQGTEAFF.